The 14 T cell receptor beta chains below were found in one sample sequenced in a study of CD8+CD57+ T cells in acquired aplastic anemia. Genomic DNA served as template for TCR beta VDJ and CDR3 profiling. TCRdb ran MiXCR on the reads and lists one entry per CDR3 protein. This sample has fewer than 200,000 distinct CDR3 sequences, with 50% to 75% found just once. Sequencing used sorted CD4+, CD8+, or CD8+CD57+ T cells (not recorded which) from PBMCs. Receptor source: a human donor in good health.

This clonotype was picked up many times. This sequence joins TRBV15 and TRBJ1-1; D remains ambiguous. The CDR3 runs 13 residues. Trimming stripped 0 bases from V and 8 bases from J, with 10 bases between. The germline CDR1 and CDR2 sequences are LNHNV and YYDKDF (reference sequence). The CDR3 sequence is CATSRDGREEAFF. CDR3 coding DNA: TGTGCCACCAGCAGAGATGGGAGGGAGGAAGCTTTCTTT.

This chain connects TRBV7-9 to TRBJ1-1, with D unresolved. Trimming left V 5 bases short and J 4 bases short, with 17 bases between. The germline V gene encodes CDR1 SEHNR and CDR2 FQNEAQ (reference sequence). This CDR3 region has 15 residues. CDR3 DNA sequence: TGTGCCAGCAGCCTAGGGAGCAGTCGGGTCACTGAAGCTTTCTTT. Protein sequence: CASSLGSSRVTEAFF.

Details on this clonotype: In this CDR3 the conserved last residue, phenylalanine or tryptophan, is missing, so a read error is likely. It is unclear where the CDR3 begins or ends on the DNA, so no DNA is shown, and the CDR3 is as TCRdb lists it. The gene calls are TRBV7-2 and TRBJ2-7; the table's D call of TRBD2 was not tested on the DNA. The CDR3 totals 11 residues, both ends included. The germline V gene encodes CDR1 SGHTA and CDR2 FQGNSA. Here the CDR3 reads CASSLAKNGPS.

Ten or more counts support this clonotype. The chain employs TRBV19 and TRBJ1-4; the match to TRBD1 covers 8 bases. Germline values: CDR1 LNHDA, CDR2 SQIVND (reference sequence). CDR3 length equals 15 residues. Trimming removed 6 bases from V and 6 bases from J; junction bases left unmatched: 9. For the CDR3, the DNA is TGTGCCAGTAGGTCGACGGACAGGGTCGATGAAAAACTGTTTTTT. It translates to CASRSTDRVDEKLFF.

The rearrangement links TRBV19 to TRBJ1-5; D not certain. The ends were cut back, 3 bases at V and 1 base at J, with 7 bases in the middle. The CDR3 totals 14 residues. CDR1 is LNHDA and CDR2 is SQIVND in the germline V gene (reference sequence). The DNA for the CDR3 is TGTGCCAGTAGTATTCAGAGCAGCAATCAGCCCCAGCATTTT. As protein: CASSIQSSNQPQHF. The whole variable domain, remainder taken from reference TRBV19 and TRBJ1-5, is DGGITQSPKYLFRKEGQNVTLSCEQNLNHDAMYWYRQDPGQGLRLIYYSQIVNDFQKGDIAEGYSVSREKKESFPLTVTSAQKNPTAFYLCASSIQSSNQPQHFGDGTRLSIL.

The CDR3 DNA reads as TGCAGCGCAACCGGGTCGTACAATGAGCAGTTCTTC. Translated, it gives CSATGSYNEQFF. V usage is TRBV29-1 and J usage is TRBJ2-1; D not certain. Between the trimmed V and J ends, which lost 7 bases and 4 bases, there was a span of 11 bases. The CDR3 is 12 residues long. Germline V CDR1 and CDR2: SQVTM, ANQGSEA.

This clonotype was counted ten times or more. The rearrangement joins TRBV11-2 to TRBJ1-2; the match to TRBD1 covers 7 bases. Losses at the gene ends were 5 bases for V and 5 bases for J; bases not matched to a gene: 11. CDR1 and CDR2 (germline): SGHAT, FQNNGV. This CDR3 region has 15 residues. As DNA, the CDR3 is TGTGCCAGCAGCGGGTCGACAGGGTTGTTTTATGGCTACACCTTC. It is translated as CASSGSTGLFYGYTF.

Concerning this clonotype: This may be a read error, as it is one base from a much larger clone. No conserved phenylalanine or tryptophan is present at the end of the CDR3, so a read error is the likely explanation. The J gene is TRBJ1-1, the V gene TRBV7-9; D gene unclear. Germline V gene lookup returns CDR1 SEHNR and CDR2 FQNEAQ (reference sequence). The CDR3 extends over 14 amino acids. The germline V and J ends were trimmed by 5 bases and 3 bases, with 13 bases remaining between them. CDR3 amino acids: CASSKLDGYTEAFL. CDR3 DNA sequence: TGTGCCAGCAGCAAATTGGACGGATACACTGAAGCTTTCCTT.

V is TRBV5-5 and J is TRBJ2-1; D not certain. V lost 5 bases and J 5 bases, leaving 11 bases between the germline ends. The CDR3 has 13 residues. The V gene's germline CDR1 is SGHKS and CDR2 YYEKEE (reference sequence). CDR3 protein: CASSVTVNNEQFF. As DNA, the CDR3 is TGTGCCAGCAGTGTGACTGTCAACAATGAGCAGTTCTTC.

Many counts were recorded for this clonotype. CDR3 DNA: TGCAGTGCAAAGAAGGGGCCAGATACGCAGTATTTT. This codes for CSAKKGPDTQYF. The chain joins TRBV20-1 to TRBJ2-3, with D tentatively TRBD1 (5 bases). From germline, CDR1 is DFQATT and CDR2 SNEGSKA (reference sequence). Trimming stripped 6 bases from V and 4 bases from J, with 11 bases between. This CDR3 comprises 12 residues.

The CDR3 protein is CASRSEIGHTEAFF. CDR3 in DNA: TGCGCCAGCAGGAGCGAGATAGGGCACACTGAAGCTTTCTTT. The chain joins TRBV5-1 to TRBJ1-1; no firm D call. V shed 5 bases and J shed 3 bases, with 14 bases lying between them. The germline V gene has CDR1 SGHRS and CDR2 YFSETQ. This CDR3 contains 14 residues. Complete variable domain (other parts from reference TRBV5-1 and TRBJ1-1): KAGVTQTPRYLIKTRGQQVTLSCSPISGHRSVSWYQQTPGQGLQFLFEYFSETQRNKGNFPGRFSGRQFSNSRSEMNVSTLELGDSALYLCASRSEIGHTEAFFGQGTRLTVV.

This clonotype was recorded at least ten times. The chain is built from TRBV19 and TRBJ1-1; TRBD1 matches at 7 bases. Germline assignment: CDR1 LNHDA and CDR2 SQIVND (reference sequence). V lost 6 bases, J lost 4 bases, and 20 bases stayed unmatched. The CDR3 has 18 amino acids. The CDR3 spells CASRVRQGLLLVTTEAFF. The DNA of the CDR3 is TGTGCCAGTAGGGTCCGACAGGGCCTTCTTCTCGTGACCACTGAAGCTTTCTTT.

The chain links TRBV19 to TRBJ2-5; D is perhaps TRBD2 (5 bases). The CDR3 length is 14 residues. V was clipped by 5 bases and J by 5 bases, with 15 bases between them. Germline V gene sequence: CDR1 LNHDA, CDR2 SQIVND (reference sequence). CDR3 loop: CASSPREGWETQYF. In DNA form, the CDR3 reads TGTGCCAGTAGTCCCCGTGAGGGATGGGAGACCCAGTACTTC. Looking up the rest from reference TRBV19 and TRBJ2-5 gives the full variable domain: DGGITQSPKYLFRKEGQNVTLSCEQNLNHDAMYWYRQDPGQGLRLIYYSQIVNDFQKGDIAEGYSVSREKKESFPLTVTSAQKNPTAFYLCASSPREGWETQYFGPGTRLLVL.

Ten or more counts support this clonotype. The CDR3 DNA reads as TGTGCCAGTAGTATTGGGACGACAGGGAGCAATGGCTACACCTTC. Its translation: CASSIGTTGSNGYTF. V gene TRBV19 combines with J gene TRBJ1-2; 7 nucleotides align to TRBD1. CDR1 is LNHDA and CDR2 is SQIVND in the germline V gene (reference sequence). This CDR3 spans 15 amino acids. The trim removed 3 bases at V and 6 bases at J, leaving 10 bases unmatched.